The 17 T cell receptor beta chains in this list originate from one sample, sequenced in a study of cytomegalovirus exposure and HLA in healthy donors. PCR was performed using 60 Vbeta and 13 Jbeta primers. Assay used: immunoSEQ multiplex PCR; TCRdb lists only in-frame clones, some missing. The sample has roughly 140,000 clones, 60% to 80% seen once. The sequenced sample consisted of PBMCs. The receptors here all came from a woman in her thirties or forties in good health and CMV-seropositive.

The V gene is TRBV6-6, the J gene TRBJ2-4; 14 bases are shared with TRBD2. Germline CDR1 and CDR2: MNHNY and SVGAGI (reference sequence). The CDR3 runs to 16 residues. In nucleotides, the CDR3 is TGTGCAGCGACTAGCGGGGGGGCCGGGGCCAAAAACATTCAGTACTTC. Translation: CAATSGGAGAKNIQYF.

Only a few counts were recorded for this clone. V is TRBV7-2 and J is TRBJ2-1; 9 bases align to TRBD2. V gave up 5 bases and J gave up 4 bases; unmatched junction bases: 6. The CDR3 runs 15 residues. CDR1 and CDR2 from the germline V gene are SGHTA and FQGNSA. The CDR3 loop is CASSRSGGQYNEQFF. In DNA, the CDR3 is TGTGCCAGCAGCCGTAGCGGGGGACAATACAATGAGCAGTTCTTC.

This chain joins TRBV10-2 and TRBJ1-5; D is perhaps TRBD1 (5 bases). From germline, CDR1 is WSHSY and CDR2 SAAADI. Trimming cost V 3 bases and J 6 bases, with 9 bases left between them. The length of the CDR3 is 13 residues. Written as DNA, the CDR3 is TGCGCCAGCAGTGAAGGCGGGGGTCAGCCCCAGCATTTT. Its translation is CASSEGGGQPQHF.

V gene TRBV7-9 combines with J gene TRBJ1-5; tentatively, D is TRBD1 (5 bases). CDR3 length equals 13 residues. V gave up 2 bases and J gave up 4 bases, with 6 bases separating them. Germline CDR1 reads SEHNR; CDR2 reads FQNEAQ (reference sequence). CDR3 protein: CASSLQGNQPQHF. CDR3 DNA sequence: TGTGCCAGCAGCTTACAGGGAAATCAGCCCCAGCATTTT.

The chain is built from TRBV27 and TRBJ2-3, with 9 positions matching TRBD1. The ends lost 5 bases at V and 5 bases at J; junction bases unmatched: 8. The CDR3 consists of 15 residues. Germline V lookup: CDR1 MNHEY, CDR2 SMNVEV (reference sequence). The CDR3: CASSEQGALGDTQYF. The CDR3 DNA is TGTGCCAGCAGTGAACAGGGGGCTTTGGGAGATACGCAGTATTTT.

The chain is built from TRBV2 and TRBJ2-7; TRBD1 matches at 9 bases. Germline V gives CDR1 SNHLY, CDR2 FYNNEI. The CDR3 runs 13 residues. J gave up 5 bases and V 7 bases, and 6 bases lay outside the gene matches. The CDR3 coding sequence is TGTGCCAGCAAGGGACAGGGTAACGACGAGCAGTACTTC. It codes for CASKGQGNDEQYF. Together with reference TRBV2 and TRBJ2-7, the CDR3 gives the full variable domain: EPEVTQTPSHQVTQMGQEVILRCVPISNHLYFYWYRQILGQKVEFLVSFYNNEISEKSEIFDDQFSVERPDGSNFTLKIRSTKLEDSAMYFCASKGQGNDEQYFGPGTRLTVT.

The rearrangement joins TRBV6-5 to TRBJ2-3, with a tentative D call TRBD1 (6 bases). Germline loops: CDR1 MNHEY, CDR2 SVGAGI. The CDR3 consists of 15 residues. The ends were cut back, 6 bases at V and 1 base at J, with 14 bases in the middle. The CDR3 is CASRPGQIRTDTQYF. The CDR3 nucleotides read TGTGCCAGCAGACCCGGACAGATTCGCACAGATACGCAGTATTTT.

The rearrangement joins TRBV18 to TRBJ1-2, with D perhaps matching TRBD1 (5 bases). This CDR3 spans 14 amino acids. Trimming shortened V by 3 bases and J by 3 bases, and 11 bases separated the two germline ends. From germline, CDR1 is KGHSH and CDR2 LQKENI. The CDR3 sequence: CASSPPGRDYGYTF. The CDR3 DNA is TGTGCCAGCTCACCGCCAGGGAGGGACTATGGCTACACCTTC. Drawing the rest from reference TRBV18 and TRBJ1-2, the complete variable domain is NAGVMQNPRHLVRRRGQEARLRCSPMKGHSHVYWYRQLPEEGLKFMVYLQKENIIDESGMPKERFSAEFPKEGPSILRIQQVVRGDSAAYFCASSPPGRDYGYTFGSGTRLTVV.

The V call is TRBV5-1, the J call TRBJ2-2; TRBD2 agrees at 7 bases. The germline V gene encodes CDR1 SGHRS and CDR2 YFSETQ. CDR3 length: 19 amino acids. After removal of 0 bases from V and 0 bases from J, the junction contained 11 bases not matched to a gene. The CDR3 DNA sequence: TGCGCCAGCAGCTTGGCGTCCCTAGCGGTTAGCGCGAACACCGGGGAGCTGTTTTTT. The encoded protein is CASSLASLAVSANTGELFF. Combining the CDR3 with reference TRBV5-1 and TRBJ2-2 gives the whole variable domain KAGVTQTPRYLIKTRGQQVTLSCSPISGHRSVSWYQQTPGQGLQFLFEYFSETQRNKGNFPGRFSGRQFSNSRSEMNVSTLELGDSALYLCASSLASLAVSANTGELFFGEGSRLTVL.

The chain joins TRBV6-1 to TRBJ1-1, with unresolved D. Trimming cost V 1 base and J 2 bases, with 11 bases left between them. The CDR3 sequence is 15 residues long. Germline V gene sequence: CDR1 MNHNS, CDR2 SASEGT. CDR3 amino acids: CASSEGIAFNTEAFF. The CDR3 DNA follows: TGTGCCAGCAGTGAAGGCATAGCATTTAACACTGAAGCTTTCTTT.

The gene calls are TRBV5-1 and TRBJ2-5, with 7 bases identical to TRBD1. The J call could be wrong; TRBJ2-7 is a better fit for the DNA end. Per germline, CDR1 SGHRS and CDR2 YFSETQ. The CDR3 extends over 14 amino acids. This CDR3 is CASSSTGSSYEQYF. The CDR3 region has the DNA TGCGCCAGCAGCTCGACAGGGTCCTCCTACGAGCAGTACTTC.

The chain is built from TRBV29-1 and TRBJ2-6, with D possibly TRBD2 on 6 matching bases. Germline loops: CDR1 SQVTM, CDR2 ANQGSEA. Deletions cut 1 base from V and 0 bases from J, with 13 bases between. The CDR3 runs 17 residues. The CDR3 spells CSVEGGMEGSGANVLTF. The CDR3 DNA reads TGCAGCGTTGAAGGAGGGATGGAGGGCTCTGGGGCCAACGTCCTGACTTTC. Full variable domain (outside the CDR3, taken from reference TRBV29-1 and TRBJ2-6): SAVISQKPSRDICQRGTSLTIQCQVDSQVTMMFWYRQQPGQSLTLIATANQGSEATYESGFVIDKFPISRPNLTFSTLTVSNMSPEDSSIYLCSVEGGMEGSGANVLTFGAGSRLTVL.

V and J are TRBV29-1 and TRBJ1-1; the D gene is possibly TRBD1 (6 bases). The length of the CDR3 is 15 residues. Germline V gene data show CDR1 as SQVTM and CDR2 as ANQGSEA. V was shortened by 6 bases and J by 0 bases, with 17 bases between the two germline ends. The CDR3 is CSVENPGAMNTEAFF. In DNA form, the CDR3 reads TGCAGCGTAGAAAACCCAGGGGCCATGAACACTGAAGCTTTCTTT.

The CDR3 protein is CASSEAPGAQSHEQYF. CDR3 in DNA: TGTGCCAGCAGTGAAGCGCCAGGGGCGCAGTCCCACGAGCAGTACTTC. The gene calls are TRBV2 and TRBJ2-7; possibly TRBD1 for D (6 bases). The CDR3 spans 16 residues. V was pared by 0 bases and J by 5 bases, with 17 bases between. Looked up from germline, CDR1 is SNHLY and CDR2 is FYNNEI.

This rearrangement joins TRBV2 to TRBJ2-5, with TRBD1 as a possible D gene (6 bases). The germline V and J ends were trimmed by 2 bases and 13 bases, with 26 bases remaining between them. Germline CDR1 reads SNHLY; CDR2 reads FYNNEI. The CDR3 runs 16 residues. CDR3 sequence (DNA): TGTGCCAGCAGTGAATTCGGTGGACAGACGCCTACGAGTAGGTACTTC. Translating it yields CASSEFGGQTPTSRYF.

The chain couples TRBV28 to TRBJ2-3; TRBD1 agrees at 12 bases. J was trimmed by 6 bases and V by 4 bases; bases with no gene match: 11. The CDR3 consists of 17 residues. Germline lookup yields CDR1 MDHEN and CDR2 SYDVKM. The DNA for the CDR3 is TGTGCCAGCAGTTCGGCCGGGACAGGGGGCGCGAAGGATACGCAGTATTTT. Translated: CASSSAGTGGAKDTQYF.

This sequence joins TRBV7-2 and TRBJ2-2, with 8 bases lining up with TRBD2. CDR3 length: 14 amino acids. Per germline, CDR1 SGHTA and CDR2 FQGNSA. V lost 1 base, J lost 5 bases, and 0 bases stayed unmatched. CDR3: CASSLGGGTGELFF. Here the CDR3 DNA reads TGTGCCAGCAGCTTAGGCGGGGGGACCGGGGAGCTGTTTTTT.